What follows are 21 T cell receptor beta chains derived from one specimen sequenced in a study of blood T cell repertoires in COVID-19. TCRdb keeps only in-frame clones here, not all; method: immunoSEQ multiplex PCR. The sample lists over 90,000 clones; roughly 92% were seen once. The sequenced material came from peripheral blood. All receptors come from a woman between 45 and 65 years old with COVID-19, enrolled during active disease.

The chain couples TRBV30 to TRBJ1-2; no clear D. The CDR3 length is 11 residues. The germline V gene encodes CDR1 GTSNPN and CDR2 SVGIG (reference sequence). V was cut by 1 base and J by 8 bases, with 8 bases left in between. CDR3 amino acids: CAWSGEEGYTF. Here the CDR3 DNA reads TGTGCCTGGAGTGGGGAGGAGGGCTACACCTTC.

The sample holds one count of this clone. CDR3 coding DNA: TGTGCCAGCACCCGGAGGGGGCCTGGGGCCAACGTCCTGACTTTC. Amino acids: CASTRRGPGANVLTF. The rearrangement uses TRBV28 and TRBJ2-6; tentative D call: TRBD1 (7 bases). Trimming took off 7 bases at V and 2 bases at J, with 12 bases between the two ends. Germline V lookup: CDR1 MDHEN, CDR2 SYDVKM. The CDR3 runs to 15 residues. Full variable domain (outside the CDR3, taken from reference TRBV28 and TRBJ2-6): DVKVTQSSRYLVKRTGEKVFLECVQDMDHENMFWYRQDPGLGLRLIYFSYDVKMKEKGDIPEGYSVSREKKERFSLILESASTNQTSMYLCASTRRGPGANVLTFGAGSRLTVL.

The chain has TRBV12-3 or TRBV12-4 and TRBJ2-2; unclear D gene. V was shortened by 5 bases and J by 2 bases, with 6 bases between the two germline ends. The length of the CDR3 is 13 residues. DNA of the CDR3: TGTGCCAGCAGTGCGACTAACACCGGGGAGCTGTTTTTT. It codes for CASSATNTGELFF.

The rearrangement joins TRBV14 to TRBJ2-5, with 9 bases matching TRBD1. The trim removed 6 bases at V and 4 bases at J, leaving 9 bases unmatched. This CDR3 comprises 15 residues. Germline loops: CDR1 SGHDN, CDR2 FVKESK. In nucleotides, the CDR3 is TGTGCCAGCAGTCGCTACAGGGGGCTTCGAGAGACCCAGTACTTC. This encodes CASSRYRGLRETQYF.

A single count supports this clone. The chain couples TRBV24-1 to TRBJ2-2, with 11 bases matching TRBD2. CDR3 length equals 17 residues. Germline lookup yields CDR1 KGHDR and CDR2 SFDVKD. V gave up 4 bases and J gave up 4 bases; unmatched junction bases: 7. Written as DNA, the CDR3 is TGTGCCACCAGTGAGCCCGGGACTAGCGGACCCACCGGGGAGCTGTTTTTT. This encodes CATSEPGTSGPTGELFF.

The chain combines TRBV5-6 with TRBJ1-2; a weak D match, TRBD1 (6 bases). Per germline, CDR1 SGHDT and CDR2 YYEEEE. V lost 3 bases, J lost 2 bases, and 20 bases lay in between. This CDR3 has 17 amino acids. The CDR3 DNA reads TGTGCCAGCAGCTCTATAAAGGACAGACAGAAGAACTATGGCTACACCTTC. This sequence encodes CASSSIKDRQKNYGYTF.

The chain recombines TRBV2 with TRBJ2-2, with 11 bases that match TRBD2. Germline V gene lookup returns CDR1 SNHLY and CDR2 FYNNEI. The CDR3 runs 16 residues. V lost 7 bases, J lost 1 base, and 5 bases stayed unmatched. The CDR3 spells CASIASGGLNTGELFF. The CDR3 DNA reads as TGTGCCAGCATTGCTAGCGGGGGGTTGAACACCGGGGAGCTGTTTTTT.

In this sample, this clone turned up once. The J gene is TRBJ1-2, the V gene TRBV12-3 or TRBV12-4, with a possible D match to TRBD1 (6 bases). The CDR3 length is 12 residues. V was clipped by 6 bases and J by 8 bases, with 13 bases between them. CDR3 amino acids: CASSAGAGGYTF. As DNA, the CDR3 is TGTGCCAGCAGCGCGGGGGCAGGGGGCTACACCTTC.

The chain links TRBV2 to TRBJ1-4, with 10 bases matching TRBD1. The CDR3 has 13 amino acids. The V and J ends lost 7 bases and 11 bases, in that order; junction bases with no gene match: 7. Germline V gene data show CDR1 as SNHLY and CDR2 as FYNNEI. The CDR3 DNA reads as TGTGCCAGCACAAGGTGGGACAGGGGCAAACTGTTTTTT. Encoded protein: CASTRWDRGKLFF.

The V call is TRBV10-3, the J call TRBJ2-3; 9 bases align to TRBD2. Germline loops: CDR1 ENHRY, CDR2 SYGVKD. The V gene end was trimmed by 6 bases and the J gene end by 5 bases; junction bases not matched to a gene: 9. This CDR3 is 15 amino acids long. The CDR3 coding sequence is TGTGCCATCAGGTCTGAGCGGGGGGCCGTAGATACGCAGTATTTT. Translated, it gives CAIRSERGAVDTQYF.

V and J are TRBV28 and TRBJ2-2, with 7 bases fitting TRBD1. V was clipped by 2 bases and J by 3 bases; unmatched bases: 3. This CDR3 has 15 residues. From germline, CDR1 is MDHEN and CDR2 SYDVKM. The CDR3 sequence is CASSLITGDTGELFF. CDR3 sequence (DNA): TGTGCCAGCAGTTTAATCACAGGGGACACCGGGGAGCTGTTTTTT.

This clone occurred once. This chain uses TRBV30 with TRBJ1-1; possible D gene TRBD1, 6 bases. The CDR3 length is 13 residues. Trimming removed 3 bases at V and 1 base at J, with 9 bases between. Germline V CDR1 and CDR2: GTSNPN, SVGIG (reference sequence). The CDR3 DNA follows: TGTGCCTGGAGAGAGGGACAGAACACTGAAGCTTTCTTT. It codes for CAWREGQNTEAFF.

This clone was recorded once. The CDR3 coding sequence is TGTGCCTGGAGGAGGGCCACCTATGGCTACACCTTC. Residues: CAWRRATYGYTF. The rearrangement uses TRBV30 and TRBJ1-2; D not resolved. The CDR3 totals 12 residues. The V gene's germline CDR1 is GTSNPN and CDR2 SVGIG (reference sequence). The V end lost 3 bases, the J end lost 4 bases, and 9 bases lay between the germline ends.

V is TRBV7-3 and J is TRBJ2-7; 9 bases align to TRBD1. Germline trimming cut 4 bases from V and 7 bases from J; bases unmatched to any gene: 2. Per the germline V gene, CDR1 is SGHTA and CDR2 is FQGTGA. The CDR3 runs to 12 residues. This chain's CDR3 is CASSSGTGEQYF. The CDR3 coding sequence is TGTGCCAGCAGCTCCGGGACAGGGGAGCAGTACTTC.

V is TRBV29-1 and J is TRBJ1-4, with D possibly TRBD1 on 6 matching bases. The CDR3 consists of 12 residues. Germline-derived CDR1 and CDR2 are SQVTM and ANQGSEA. V lost 7 bases, J lost 4 bases, and 10 bases lay in between. The chain's CDR3 is CSATGFNEKLFF. In nucleotides, the CDR3 is TGCAGCGCCACAGGGTTTAATGAAAAACTGTTTTTT.

The chain employs TRBV30 and TRBJ1-6; no clear D. In germline, CDR1 is GTSNPN, CDR2 SVGIG (reference sequence). This CDR3 has 13 amino acids. V lost 1 base and J 3 bases, leaving 4 bases between the germline ends. For the CDR3, the DNA is TGTGCCTGGAGTGATTACTATAATTCACCCCTCCACTTT. Translating gives CAWSDYYNSPLHF.

V is TRBV18 and J is TRBJ1-5, with 8 bases matching TRBD1. The germline gives CDR1 KGHSH, CDR2 LQKENI. V dropped 3 bases and J dropped 0; count of bases not matched to a gene: 4. This CDR3 region has 16 residues. CDR3 DNA: TGTGCCAGCTCACCTGGACAGGGTTTTAGCAATCAGCCCCAGCATTTT. It is translated as CASSPGQGFSNQPQHF.

V is TRBV5-1 and J is TRBJ1-1; TRBD1 might be the D (5 bases). Trimming shortened V by 2 bases and J by 1 base, and 12 bases separated the two germline ends. Looked up from germline, CDR1 is SGHRS and CDR2 is YFSETQ. The CDR3 has 15 residues. The CDR3 DNA sequence: TGCGCCAGCAGCTTTGTAGGACACAAGAACACTGAAGCTTTCTTT. It translates to CASSFVGHKNTEAFF.

This chain joins TRBV7-3 and TRBJ1-1, with 7 bases identical to TRBD1. Germline-derived CDR1 and CDR2 are SGHTA and FQGTGA. Germline trimming cut 7 bases from V and 3 bases from J; bases unmatched to any gene: 8. The length of the CDR3 is 14 residues. The CDR3 DNA reads TGTGCCAGCACCCCCCAACAGGGGTACACTGAAGCTTTCTTT. Its translation: CASTPQQGYTEAFF.

This clone was recorded once. This rearrangement joins TRBV6-5 to TRBJ1-2, with 7 bases matching TRBD1. Trimming took 6 bases from V and 5 from J; bases not matched to a gene: 9. The CDR3 is made up of 14 amino acids. Germline V gene data show CDR1 as MNHEY and CDR2 as SVGAGI. The CDR3 reads CASSAGQLGYGYTF. Here the CDR3 DNA reads TGTGCCAGCAGCGCGGGACAGTTGGGTTATGGCTACACCTTC.

The V gene is TRBV11-2, the J gene TRBJ2-2, with D hard to call. The CDR3 extends over 12 amino acids. Germline V CDR1 and CDR2: SGHAT, FQNNGV. The V and J ends lost 0 bases and 7 bases respectively, with 3 bases between them. The CDR3, as DNA: TGTGCCAGCAGCTTAGATCACGGGGAGCTGTTTTTT. It translates to CASSLDHGELFF. Full variable domain (remainder filled in from reference TRBV11-2 and TRBJ2-2): EAGVAQSPRYKIIEKRQSVAFWCNPISGHATLYWYQQILGQGPKLLIQFQNNGVVDDSQLPKDRFSAERLKGVDSTLKIQPAKLEDSAVYLCASSLDHGELFFGEGSRLTVL.